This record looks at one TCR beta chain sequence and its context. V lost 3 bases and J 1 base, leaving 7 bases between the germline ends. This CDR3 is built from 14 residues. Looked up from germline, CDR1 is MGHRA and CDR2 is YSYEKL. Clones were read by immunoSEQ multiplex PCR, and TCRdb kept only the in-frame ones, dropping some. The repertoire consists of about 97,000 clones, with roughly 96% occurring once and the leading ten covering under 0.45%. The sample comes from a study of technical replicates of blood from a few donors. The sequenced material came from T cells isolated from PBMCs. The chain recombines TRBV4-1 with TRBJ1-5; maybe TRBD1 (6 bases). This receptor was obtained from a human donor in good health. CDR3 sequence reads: CASSQGASNQPQHF. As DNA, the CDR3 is TGCGCCAGCAGCCAGGGGGCGAGCAATCAGCCCCAGCATTTT.